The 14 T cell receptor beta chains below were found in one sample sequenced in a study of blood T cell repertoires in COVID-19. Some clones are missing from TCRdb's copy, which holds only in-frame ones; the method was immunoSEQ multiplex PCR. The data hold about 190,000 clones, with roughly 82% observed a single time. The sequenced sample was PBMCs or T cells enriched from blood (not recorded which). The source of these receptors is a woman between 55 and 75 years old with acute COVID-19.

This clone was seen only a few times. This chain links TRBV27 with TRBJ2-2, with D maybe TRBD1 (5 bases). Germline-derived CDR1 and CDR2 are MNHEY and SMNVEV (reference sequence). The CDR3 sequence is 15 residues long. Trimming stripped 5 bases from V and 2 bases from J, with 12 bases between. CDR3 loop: CASSKGHDNTGELFF. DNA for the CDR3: TGTGCCAGCAGTAAAGGACATGACAACACCGGGGAGCTGTTTTTT.

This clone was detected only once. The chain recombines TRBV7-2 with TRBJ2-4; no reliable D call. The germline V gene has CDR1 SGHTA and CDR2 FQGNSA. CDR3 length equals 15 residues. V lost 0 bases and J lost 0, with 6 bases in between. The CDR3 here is CASSLAPLAKNIQYF. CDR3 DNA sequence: TGTGCCAGCAGCTTAGCACCACTAGCCAAAAACATTCAGTACTTC.

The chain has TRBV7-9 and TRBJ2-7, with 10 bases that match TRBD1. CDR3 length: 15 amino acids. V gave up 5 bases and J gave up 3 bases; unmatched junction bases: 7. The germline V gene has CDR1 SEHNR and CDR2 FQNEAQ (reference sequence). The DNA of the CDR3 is TGTGCCAGCAGCCCCCAGACAGGGGGCGTCTACGAGCAGTACTTC. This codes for CASSPQTGGVYEQYF. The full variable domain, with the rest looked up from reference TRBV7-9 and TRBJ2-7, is DTGVSQNPRHKITKRGQNVTFRCDPISEHNRLYWYRQTLGQGPEFLTYFQNEAQLEKSRLLSDRFSAERPKGSFSTLEIQRTEQGDSAMYLCASSPQTGGVYEQYFGPGTRLTVT.

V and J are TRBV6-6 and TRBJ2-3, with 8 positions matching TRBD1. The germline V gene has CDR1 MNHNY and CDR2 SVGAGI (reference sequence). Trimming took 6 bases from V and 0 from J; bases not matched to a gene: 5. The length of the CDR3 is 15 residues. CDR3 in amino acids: CASRSDRASTDTQYF. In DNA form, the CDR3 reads TGTGCCAGCAGATCGGACAGGGCTAGCACAGATACGCAGTATTTT.

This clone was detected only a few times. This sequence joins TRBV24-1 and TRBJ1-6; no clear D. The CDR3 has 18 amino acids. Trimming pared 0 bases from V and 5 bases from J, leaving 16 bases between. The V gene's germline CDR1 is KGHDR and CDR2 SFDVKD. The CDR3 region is CATSDLAQRSEDNSPLHF. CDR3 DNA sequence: TGTGCCACCAGTGATTTGGCACAGCGGAGTGAAGATAATTCACCCCTCCACTTT.

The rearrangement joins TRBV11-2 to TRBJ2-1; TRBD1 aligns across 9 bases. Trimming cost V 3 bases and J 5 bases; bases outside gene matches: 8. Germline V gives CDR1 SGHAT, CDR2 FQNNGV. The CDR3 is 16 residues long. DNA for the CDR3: TGTGCCAGCAGCTTCTCCGGGACAGGGAAACACAATGAGCAGTTCTTC. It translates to CASSFSGTGKHNEQFF.

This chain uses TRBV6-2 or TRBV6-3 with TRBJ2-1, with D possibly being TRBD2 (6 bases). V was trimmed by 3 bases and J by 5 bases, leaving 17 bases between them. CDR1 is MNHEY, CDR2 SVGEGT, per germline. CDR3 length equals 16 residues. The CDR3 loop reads CASSYRGLQGNNEQFF. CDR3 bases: TGTGCCAGCAGTTATCGGGGACTCCAGGGCAACAATGAGCAGTTCTTC.

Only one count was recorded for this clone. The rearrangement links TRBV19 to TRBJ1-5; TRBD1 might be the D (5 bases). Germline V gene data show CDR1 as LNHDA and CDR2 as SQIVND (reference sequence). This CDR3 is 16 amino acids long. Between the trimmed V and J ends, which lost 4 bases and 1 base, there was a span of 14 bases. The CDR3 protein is CASSTPRAASNQPQHF. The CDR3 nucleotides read TGTGCCAGTAGTACGCCCAGGGCCGCAAGCAATCAGCCCCAGCATTTT.

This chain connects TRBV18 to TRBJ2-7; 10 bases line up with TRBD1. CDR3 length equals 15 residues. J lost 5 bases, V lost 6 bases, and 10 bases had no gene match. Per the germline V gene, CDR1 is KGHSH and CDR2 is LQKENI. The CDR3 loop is CASSYRPGTGDEQYV. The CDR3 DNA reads TGTGCCAGCTCTTACCGTCCCGGGACAGGGGACGAGCAGTACGTC.

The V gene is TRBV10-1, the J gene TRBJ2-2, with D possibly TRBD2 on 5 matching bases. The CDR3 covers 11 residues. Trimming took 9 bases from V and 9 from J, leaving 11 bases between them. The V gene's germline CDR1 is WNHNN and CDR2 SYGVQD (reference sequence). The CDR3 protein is CASGLGRELFF. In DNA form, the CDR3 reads TGCGCCAGTGGACTGGGCAGGGAGCTGTTTTTT.

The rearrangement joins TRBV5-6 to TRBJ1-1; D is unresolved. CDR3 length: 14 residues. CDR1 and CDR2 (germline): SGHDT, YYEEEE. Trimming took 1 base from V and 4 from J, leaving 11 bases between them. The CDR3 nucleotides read TGTGCCAGCAGCTTGCTGGTGGAGGGCACTGAAGCTTTCTTT. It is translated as CASSLLVEGTEAFF.

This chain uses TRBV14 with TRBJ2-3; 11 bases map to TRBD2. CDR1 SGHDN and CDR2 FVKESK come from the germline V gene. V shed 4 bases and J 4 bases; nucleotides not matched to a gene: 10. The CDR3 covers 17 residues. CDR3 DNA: TGTGCCAGCAGCCGCGGCACTGTAGCGGGAGGGGCAGATACGCAGTATTTT. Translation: CASSRGTVAGGADTQYF.

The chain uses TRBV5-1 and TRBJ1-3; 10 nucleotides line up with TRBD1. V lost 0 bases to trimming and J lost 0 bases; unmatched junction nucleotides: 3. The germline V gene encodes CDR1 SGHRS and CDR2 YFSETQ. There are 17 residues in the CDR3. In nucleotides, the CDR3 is TGCGCCAGCAGCTTGGGACAGGGGGCTAACTCTGGAAACACCATATATTTT. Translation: CASSLGQGANSGNTIYF.

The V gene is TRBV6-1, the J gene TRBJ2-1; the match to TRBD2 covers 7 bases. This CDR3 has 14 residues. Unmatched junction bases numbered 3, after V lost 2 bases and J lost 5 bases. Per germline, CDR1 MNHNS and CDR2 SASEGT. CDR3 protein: CASSENAGDNEQFF. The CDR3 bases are TGTGCCAGCAGTGAAAATGCGGGAGACAATGAGCAGTTCTTC.